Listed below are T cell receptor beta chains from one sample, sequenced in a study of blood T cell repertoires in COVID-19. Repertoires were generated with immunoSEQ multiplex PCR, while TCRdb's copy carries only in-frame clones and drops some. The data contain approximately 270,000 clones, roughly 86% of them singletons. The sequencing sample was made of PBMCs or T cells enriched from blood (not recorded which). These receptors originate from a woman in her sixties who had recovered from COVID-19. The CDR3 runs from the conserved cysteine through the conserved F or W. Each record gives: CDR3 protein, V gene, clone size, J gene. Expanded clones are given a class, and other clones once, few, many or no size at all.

CDR3 protein: CASSMGQGSNQPQHF
V gene: TRBV19
clone size: once
J gene: TRBJ1-5

CDR3 protein: CASSPGQGASNEQFF
V gene: TRBV3-1/TRBV3-2
clone size: .
J gene: TRBJ2-1

CDR3 protein: CATSLTGVVTQYF
V gene: TRBV24-1
clone size: .
J gene: TRBJ2-5

CDR3 protein: CASSFREPYEQYF
V gene: TRBV27
clone size: .
J gene: TRBJ2-7

CDR3 protein: CASSPLGAGVGETQYF
V gene: TRBV7-6
clone size: .
J gene: TRBJ2-5

CDR3 protein: CASRLTELNEQFF
V gene: TRBV7-9
clone size: .
J gene: TRBJ2-1

CDR3 protein: CASSTHSYNEQFF
V gene: TRBV19
clone size: .
J gene: TRBJ2-1

CDR3 protein: CASSWPGQGNTEAFF
V gene: TRBV5-4
clone size: .
J gene: TRBJ1-1

CDR3 protein: CASSLYTAGRDYGYTF
V gene: TRBV5-6
clone size: .
J gene: TRBJ1-2

CDR3 protein: CASSLAQGIQETQYF
V gene: TRBV5-1
clone size: once
J gene: TRBJ2-5

CDR3 protein: CASSADRGHTEAFF
V gene: TRBV9
clone size: .
J gene: TRBJ1-1

CDR3 protein: CASSSQGAIGTGELFF
V gene: TRBV5-4
clone size: once
J gene: TRBJ2-2

CDR3 protein: CASSKGTGERDTQYF
V gene: TRBV28
clone size: .
J gene: TRBJ2-3

CDR3 protein: CASSQEVGSDIQYF
V gene: TRBV3-1/TRBV3-2
clone size: .
J gene: TRBJ2-4

CDR3 protein: CASSGTSGGVADTQYF
V gene: TRBV10-1
clone size: .
J gene: TRBJ2-3

CDR3 protein: CASSLSGGQGEQYF
V gene: TRBV27
clone size: .
J gene: TRBJ2-7

CDR3 protein: CASGGQRENTEAFF
V gene: TRBV18
clone size: once
J gene: TRBJ1-1

CDR3 protein: CASRQQGNQPQHF
V gene: TRBV12-3/TRBV12-4
clone size: .
J gene: TRBJ1-5

CDR3 protein: CATSDETSGGIGELFF
V gene: TRBV24-1
clone size: .
J gene: TRBJ2-2

CDR3 protein: CASSLQGWNQPQHF
V gene: TRBV2
clone size: .
J gene: TRBJ1-5

CDR3 protein: CASSEVAGAQYF
V gene: TRBV10-1
clone size: few
J gene: TRBJ2-5

CDR3 protein: CASRLLRQGSQPQHF
V gene: TRBV19
clone size: .
J gene: TRBJ1-5

CDR3 protein: CASSLDSRGGFYGYTF
V gene: TRBV19
clone size: .
J gene: TRBJ1-2

CDR3 protein: CASSFSRDEQFF
V gene: TRBV12-3/TRBV12-4
clone size: .
J gene: TRBJ2-1

CDR3 protein: CASSLEGVRHEQYF
V gene: TRBV7-2
clone size: .
J gene: TRBJ2-7